This entry describes one T cell receptor (beta chain). It has no known antigen specificity. The sample holds no much larger clone one base away, and base qualities are not on file. The germline V gene sets CDR1 to SQVTM and CDR2 to ANQGSEA. From its cysteine to its phenylalanine, the CDR3 spans 14 amino acids. Just the 42-base CDR3 DNA is kept, in frame starting at base 1. For this chain, trimming is 7 bases at the V end and 5 bases at the J end, and the number of junction bases without a gene match is 7. The immunoSEQ Assay, a bias-controlled multiplex PCR, was used to amplify TCRbeta CDR3 regions from genomic DNA. Under the source paper's analysis protocol: Nucleated cell counts per sample were estimated from amplification of reference gene primers within the assay. Sequence reads were collapsed and filtered to measure the absolute abundance of every unique TCRbeta CDR3 rearrangement. Productive Simpson clonality was computed per sample as the square root of Simpson's diversity index over productive rearrangements. TCRdb holds this immuneACCESS table with in-frame rearrangements only. Some clones are missing; in checked studies, unresolved V genes explain under half, and the rest has no known cause. That table is the source of V, J and clone size, and D and trimming were worked out from the DNA. This sample has over 130,000 clones in its table, and about 75% of those were observed once. The ten largest clones take up 2.5% to 3.5% of the sample.

Participants in the prospective study were aged 18 to 89 years, lived in more than 20 United States geographic areas, and enrolled through a virtual design. To assign participants to cohorts, the prospective study relied on clinical history that participants themselves reported in a screening survey and a study questionnaire. Recovered participants in ImmuneRACE Cohort 3 were defined by two consecutive negative NP/OP PCR tests, clearance by a healthcare professional, or resolution of symptoms. Mobile phlebotomists in the prospective study collected whole blood, serum and a nasopharyngeal or oropharyngeal swab from every participant. Over a roughly 2-month period, participants in the prospective study had the option of providing additional blood draws and questionnaires. Blood samples from the prospective study were shipped frozen or at room temperature prior to DNA extraction. These data come from a study of blood T cell repertoires in COVID-19 (TCRdb year 2020). For the study in its entirety: Collaborator samples came from the United States, Italy and Spain and covered acute and convalescent phases of COVID-19. A de-identified subject ID, COVID-19 status, age in years and sex were almost always included in the sample metadata. The repertoires were made available in a free public database intended to serve as a resource for research on the immune response to SARS-CoV-2. Samples were obtained from the ongoing ImmuneRACE study (first 160 participants) and from approximately 1,200 subjects provided by 6 global collaborators. Deeply sampled blood TCRbeta repertoires from subjects exposed to, actively infected with, or recovered from COVID-19 were included in the dataset. Where HLA class I and class II types were available, the types were taken from metadata supplied by the sample provider, not from assay-based typing. The material from the prospective study consisted of cDNA or gDNA derived from T cells, B-cell-depleted T cells, or PBMCs.

Here is what the overall study found, with its caveats: Clinical and demographic metadata were provided uncurated, with the amount varying by source and participant.

This TCR came from a woman between 50 and 59 years old who had recovered from COVID-19. Recombination joined TRBV29-1 with TRBJ2-2, with 10 middle bases fitting TRBD1. The source material was PBMCs or T cells enriched from blood (not recorded which). The nucleotide sequence reads as follows: TGCAGCGCCCGGGACAGGGGAAGGACCGGGGAGCTGTTTTTT. This is translated as CSARDRGRTGELFF.